This T cell receptor (beta chain) emerged from a study of T cells in Graves' hyperthyroidism and ophthalmopathy. The sample holds many counts of this clonotype. Its matching antigen is unknown. General observations from the study: By a 13 V-J model, ophthalmopathy was set apart from stable hyperthyroidism.

This CDR3 contains 13 residues. V was shortened by 4 bases and J by 4 bases, with 13 bases between the two germline ends. Per germline, CDR1 SQVTM and CDR2 ANQGSEA. Amplification targeted TCR beta CDR3 regions from RNA transcripts. First-round RT-PCR with HTBI primers amplified the TCR CDR3 region. TCRdb reprocessed the multiplex PCR reads via MiXCR and lists one record per CDR3 protein. The sample has some 700,000 distinct CDR3 sequences; around 15% are singletons. The rearrangement links TRBV29-1 to TRBJ1-1, with D possibly TRBD1 on 6 matching bases. The specimen was blood. The TCR originated in a man aged 50-59 years with Graves' hyperthyroidism. CDR3 sequence (DNA): TGCAGCGTTGGGGCCCGGGACACCACTGAAGCTTTCTTT. Translating gives CSVGARDTTEAFF.